A selection of T cell receptor beta chains follows, all from one sample in a study of shared clonotypes between healthy human individuals. Repertoires were generated with immunoSEQ multiplex PCR, while TCRdb's copy carries only in-frame clones and drops some. The table records under 2.5 million clones, less than 95% of them present only once. What was sequenced was naive CD4+ T cells from PBMCs. The receptor source for this set is a young man in good health. Some clones in this sample may be carry-over from other donors' samples. CDR3s include the opening cysteine and the closing phenylalanine or tryptophan. A D gene is named only where the DNA matches it firmly. Size is stated for part of the rows, as once, few or many counts, or as a class when the clone is expanded.

j_gene: TRBJ2-3
v_gene: TRBV9
len: 15
d_gene: -
abundance: once
CDR3aa: CASTLEGRSTDTQYF
CDR3nt: TGTGCCAGCACCCTCGAGGGTCGGAGCACAGATACGCAGTATTTT

j_gene: TRBJ2-7
v_gene: TRBV9
len: 13
d_gene: TRBD2
abundance: -
CDR3aa: CASSPGLAWEQYF
CDR3nt: TGTGCCAGCAGCCCGGGACTAGCGTGGGAGCAGTACTTC

j_gene: TRBJ1-1
v_gene: TRBV27
len: 15
d_gene: TRBD1
abundance: -
CDR3aa: CASSRTGVGDTEAFF
CDR3nt: TGTGCCAGCAGCCGGACAGGGGTGGGGGACACTGAAGCTTTCTTT

j_gene: TRBJ2-6
v_gene: TRBV28
len: 16
d_gene: -
abundance: -
CDR3aa: CASSPPPYGGANVLTF
CDR3nt: TGTGCCAGCAGTCCCCCCCCCTATGGGGGGGCCAACGTCCTGACTTTC

j_gene: TRBJ1-2
v_gene: TRBV29-1
len: 17
d_gene: -
abundance: -
CDR3aa: CSVAPLHRDGHTYGYTF
CDR3nt: TGCAGCGTCGCACCACTCCACCGGGACGGACATACCTATGGCTACACCTTC

j_gene: TRBJ1-3
v_gene: TRBV6-1
len: 13
d_gene: -
abundance: -
CDR3aa: CASEWGQGNTIYF
CDR3nt: TGTGCCAGCGAATGGGGGCAAGGAAACACCATATATTTT

j_gene: TRBJ2-7
v_gene: TRBV27
len: 13
d_gene: -
abundance: once
CDR3aa: CASHGVASIEQYF
CDR3nt: TGTGCCTCCCACGGGGTGGCGTCCATCGAGCAGTACTTC

j_gene: TRBJ1-5
v_gene: TRBV28
len: 16
d_gene: TRBD1
abundance: -
CDR3aa: CASSLEGRGLSQPQHF
CDR3nt: TGTGCCAGCAGCTTAGAAGGCAGGGGGCTGAGTCAGCCCCAGCATTTT

j_gene: TRBJ2-7
v_gene: TRBV5-8
len: 15
d_gene: TRBD2
abundance: -
CDR3aa: CASSLDGLGSYEQYF
CDR3nt: TGTGCCAGCAGCTTGGACGGACTAGGTTCCTACGAGCAGTACTTC

j_gene: TRBJ2-4
v_gene: TRBV7-2
len: 14
d_gene: -
abundance: -
CDR3aa: CASSPGYAKNIQYF
CDR3nt: TGTGCCAGCAGCCCTGGTTATGCCAAAAACATTCAGTACTTC

j_gene: TRBJ1-4
v_gene: TRBV5-1
len: 17
d_gene: -
abundance: -
CDR3aa: CASSLSEGGRGNEKLFF
CDR3nt: TGCGCCAGCAGCTTGAGCGAGGGCGGGCGGGGTAATGAAAAACTGTTTTTT

j_gene: TRBJ2-2
v_gene: TRBV19
len: 15
d_gene: TRBD1
abundance: -
CDR3aa: CASRVTGDITGELFF
CDR3nt: TGTGCCAGTAGGGTCACAGGGGACATTACCGGGGAGCTGTTTTTT

j_gene: TRBJ2-2
v_gene: TRBV5-4
len: 15
d_gene: -
abundance: -
CDR3aa: CASSPPGGNTGELFF
CDR3nt: TGTGCCAGCAGCCCGCCCGGGGGCAACACCGGGGAGCTGTTTTTT

j_gene: TRBJ1-2
v_gene: TRBV28
len: 15
d_gene: -
abundance: -
CDR3aa: CASVVYLGLNYGYTF
CDR3nt: TGTGCCAGCGTAGTATATCTGGGATTGAACTATGGCTACACCTTC

j_gene: TRBJ1-2
v_gene: TRBV5-1
len: 17
d_gene: TRBD1
abundance: -
CDR3aa: CASSQSWFAGTGDGYTF
CDR3nt: TGCGCCAGCAGCCAGTCTTGGTTCGCCGGGACAGGGGATGGCTACACCTTC

j_gene: TRBJ1-2
v_gene: TRBV5-4
len: 13
d_gene: -
abundance: -
CDR3aa: CASSPTRGEGYTF
CDR3nt: TGTGCCAGCAGTCCGACCCGGGGGGAAGGCTACACCTTC

j_gene: TRBJ2-2
v_gene: TRBV9
len: 17
d_gene: TRBD2
abundance: once
CDR3aa: CASSHKLAGDDTGELFF
CDR3nt: TGTGCCAGCAGCCATAAACTAGCGGGAGACGACACCGGGGAGCTGTTTTTT

j_gene: TRBJ2-1
v_gene: TRBV7-3
len: 15
d_gene: TRBD1
abundance: -
CDR3aa: CASSQEGGAYNEQFF
CDR3nt: TGTGCCAGCAGCCAAGAAGGGGGCGCCTACAATGAGCAGTTCTTC

j_gene: TRBJ1-1
v_gene: TRBV7-3
len: 13
d_gene: -
abundance: -
CDR3aa: CASTEQGFTEAFF
CDR3nt: TGTGCCAGCACAGAACAGGGCTTCACTGAAGCTTTCTTT

j_gene: TRBJ2-5
v_gene: TRBV10-3
len: 15
d_gene: -
abundance: -
CDR3aa: CAISESGRGRETQYF
CDR3nt: TGTGCCATCAGTGAGTCGGGCAGGGGAAGGGAGACCCAGTACTTC

j_gene: TRBJ2-5
v_gene: TRBV2
len: 11
d_gene: -
abundance: -
CDR3aa: CASSERETQYF
CDR3nt: TGTGCCAGCAGTGAAAGAGAGACCCAGTACTTC

j_gene: TRBJ2-3
v_gene: TRBV7-3
len: 17
d_gene: TRBD2
abundance: -
CDR3aa: CASSSRIAGKSTDTQYF
CDR3nt: TGTGCCAGCAGCTCCCGGATAGCGGGGAAAAGCACAGATACGCAGTATTTT

j_gene: TRBJ2-7
v_gene: TRBV19
len: 15
d_gene: TRBD1
abundance: -
CDR3aa: CASSGGTGPTYEQYF
CDR3nt: TGTGCCAGTAGTGGGGGGACAGGCCCAACCTACGAGCAGTACTTC

j_gene: TRBJ1-2
v_gene: TRBV9
len: 14
d_gene: -
abundance: -
CDR3aa: CASSVAPRSWGYTF
CDR3nt: TGTGCCAGCAGCGTAGCGCCCAGATCCTGGGGCTACACCTTC

j_gene: TRBJ2-7
v_gene: TRBV27
len: 15
d_gene: -
abundance: -
CDR3aa: CASRRGGQGWGEQYF
CDR3nt: TGTGCCAGCAGGCGGGGGGGACAGGGGTGGGGCGAGCAGTACTTC

j_gene: TRBJ1-5
v_gene: TRBV7-9
len: 13
d_gene: -
abundance: -
CDR3aa: CASSLARDQPQHF
CDR3nt: TGTGCCAGCAGCTTAGCGAGGGATCAGCCCCAGCATTTT

j_gene: TRBJ2-2
v_gene: TRBV7-2
len: 16
d_gene: TRBD1
abundance: -
CDR3aa: CASSLEGQARHGELFF
CDR3nt: TGTGCCAGCAGCCTCGAGGGACAGGCTCGGCACGGGGAGCTGTTTTTT

j_gene: TRBJ2-6
v_gene: TRBV9
len: 16
d_gene: -
abundance: -
CDR3aa: CASTGLSNSGANVLTF
CDR3nt: TGTGCCAGCACTGGACTGAGTAACTCTGGGGCCAACGTCCTGACTTTC

j_gene: TRBJ2-7
v_gene: TRBV30
len: 12
d_gene: -
abundance: -
CDR3aa: CAWKGGSYEQYF
CDR3nt: TGTGCCTGGAAGGGCGGGTCCTACGAGCAGTACTTC

j_gene: TRBJ2-5
v_gene: TRBV19
len: 13
d_gene: -
abundance: -
CDR3aa: CATAGAAQETQYF
CDR3nt: TGTGCCACAGCCGGAGCGGCGCAAGAGACCCAGTACTTC

j_gene: TRBJ2-1
v_gene: TRBV7-6
len: 14
d_gene: TRBD2
abundance: -
CDR3aa: CASTGVAGGDEQFF
CDR3nt: TGTGCCAGCACCGGGGTAGCGGGAGGCGATGAGCAGTTCTTC

j_gene: TRBJ2-3
v_gene: TRBV15
len: 14
d_gene: TRBD2
abundance: -
CDR3aa: CATSRRAGADTQYF
CDR3nt: TGTGCCACCAGCAGACGAGCGGGAGCAGATACGCAGTATTTT

j_gene: TRBJ2-1
v_gene: TRBV28
len: 14
d_gene: -
abundance: -
CDR3aa: CASSLTGAYNEQFF
CDR3nt: TGTGCCAGCAGTCTAACCGGGGCCTACAATGAGCAGTTCTTC

j_gene: TRBJ2-7
v_gene: TRBV18
len: 14
d_gene: -
abundance: -
CDR3aa: CASSPPVGASVQYF
CDR3nt: TGTGCCAGCTCACCACCGGTAGGGGCTTCCGTGCAGTACTTC

j_gene: TRBJ2-4
v_gene: TRBV4-3
len: 18
d_gene: TRBD1
abundance: -
CDR3aa: CASSQDRPDRAAKNIQYF
CDR3nt: TGCGCCAGCAGCCAAGACAGGCCGGACAGGGCTGCCAAAAACATTCAGTACTTC

j_gene: TRBJ1-2
v_gene: TRBV15
len: 14
d_gene: -
abundance: once
CDR3aa: CATSREAGVRGYTF
CDR3nt: TGTGCCACCAGCAGGGAGGCAGGGGTTCGCGGCTACACCTTC

j_gene: TRBJ2-1
v_gene: TRBV9
len: 13
d_gene: -
abundance: -
CDR3aa: CASSVLPYNEQFF
CDR3nt: TGTGCCAGCAGCGTACTCCCATACAATGAGCAGTTCTTC

j_gene: TRBJ1-1
v_gene: TRBV29-1
len: 13
d_gene: TRBD1
abundance: -
CDR3aa: CSAEGQLNTEAFF
CDR3nt: TGCAGCGCCGAGGGACAGTTGAACACTGAAGCTTTCTTT

j_gene: TRBJ2-5
v_gene: TRBV6-5
len: 13
d_gene: -
abundance: -
CDR3aa: CASRPLGGKTQYF
CDR3nt: TGTGCCAGCAGGCCCCTAGGGGGTAAGACCCAGTACTTC

j_gene: TRBJ2-7
v_gene: TRBV7-3
len: 15
d_gene: -
abundance: -
CDR3aa: CASSLGYRSLHEQYF
CDR3nt: TGTGCCAGCAGCTTAGGGTATCGGAGTCTCCACGAGCAGTACTTC

j_gene: TRBJ1-5
v_gene: TRBV19
len: 15
d_gene: -
abundance: few
CDR3aa: CASSIQYSSNQPQHF
CDR3nt: TGTGCCAGTAGTATTCAGTACAGTAGCAATCAGCCCCAGCATTTT

j_gene: TRBJ2-2
v_gene: TRBV6-1
len: 13
d_gene: -
abundance: -
CDR3aa: CASKGGGTGELFF
CDR3nt: TGTGCCAGCAAGGGGGGAGGCACCGGGGAGCTGTTTTTT

j_gene: TRBJ1-3
v_gene: TRBV9
len: 17
d_gene: -
abundance: -
CDR3aa: CASSEMGSGGKYGTIYF
CDR3nt: TGTGCCAGCAGCGAGATGGGATCGGGGGGGAAGTACGGTACCATATATTTT

j_gene: TRBJ1-4
v_gene: TRBV18
len: 17
d_gene: -
abundance: -
CDR3aa: CASSPMGGRSMNEKLFF
CDR3nt: TGTGCCAGCTCACCAATGGGGGGGCGGTCGATGAATGAAAAACTGTTTTTT

j_gene: TRBJ2-7
v_gene: TRBV15
len: 17
d_gene: -
abundance: -
CDR3aa: CATSRDLSSATRYEQYF
CDR3nt: TGTGCCACCAGCAGAGATCTGTCTAGCGCGACCCGCTACGAGCAGTACTTC

j_gene: TRBJ2-3
v_gene: TRBV28
len: 14
d_gene: -
abundance: -
CDR3aa: CASSPGIPRYTQYF
CDR3nt: TGTGCCAGCAGCCCCGGGATACCTAGATATACGCAGTATTTT

j_gene: TRBJ1-2
v_gene: TRBV5-4
len: 15
d_gene: TRBD1
abundance: -
CDR3aa: CASSWADRGLYGYTF
CDR3nt: TGTGCCAGCAGCTGGGCGGACAGGGGGCTGTATGGCTACACCTTC

j_gene: TRBJ1-2
v_gene: TRBV28
len: 16
d_gene: TRBD1
abundance: -
CDR3aa: CASSLPGDRASRGYTF
CDR3nt: TGTGCCAGCAGTTTGCCCGGGGACAGGGCTTCGCGTGGCTACACCTTC

j_gene: TRBJ1-1
v_gene: TRBV9
len: 11
d_gene: -
abundance: -
CDR3aa: CASSTDTEAFF
CDR3nt: TGTGCCAGCAGCACGGACACTGAAGCTTTCTTT

j_gene: TRBJ1-3
v_gene: TRBV29-1
len: 13
d_gene: -
abundance: once
CDR3aa: CSVVGAPGNTIYF
CDR3nt: TGCAGCGTTGTTGGGGCACCTGGAAACACCATATATTTT

j_gene: TRBJ2-5
v_gene: TRBV11-2
len: 14
d_gene: -
abundance: -
CDR3aa: CASSLRVYLETQYF
CDR3nt: TGTGCCAGCAGCTTGCGGGTGTACCTAGAGACCCAGTACTTC

j_gene: TRBJ2-7
v_gene: TRBV2
len: 15
d_gene: TRBD2
abundance: few
CDR3aa: CASTGGGTSRGEQYF
CDR3nt: TGTGCCAGCACCGGAGGGGGGACTAGCAGGGGCGAGCAGTACTTC

j_gene: TRBJ1-5
v_gene: TRBV19
len: 15
d_gene: -
abundance: -
CDR3aa: CASSILGISNQPQHF
CDR3nt: TGTGCCAGTAGTATACTGGGGATTAGCAATCAGCCCCAGCATTTT

j_gene: TRBJ2-1
v_gene: TRBV7-3
len: 14
d_gene: -
abundance: -
CDR3aa: CASSPSGSYNEQFF
CDR3nt: TGTGCCAGCAGCCCATCGGGCTCCTACAATGAGCAGTTCTTC